The 4 T cell receptor beta chains presented below share a single source sample, sequenced in a study of blood T cell repertoires in COVID-19 (dated by TCRdb to the early 2020s). The library relied on the immunoSEQ multiplex PCR assay. TCRdb stores this immuneACCESS table with in-frame sequences only. Part of the clones is absent; in the studies checked, under half of the shortfall reflects unresolved V genes, and no reason is known for the rest. In all, the sample holds about 170,000 clones, and about 89% of those were seen once. In total, the top ten clones hold more than 0.75% of the sample. Sequenced: PBMCs or T cells enriched from blood (not recorded which). The receptor source for this set is a woman younger than 35 who had recovered from COVID-19.

This clone came up once. J is TRBJ2-7 and V is TRBV2; TRBD2 matches 10 bases. The length of the CDR3 is 20 residues. CDR1 is SNHLY and CDR2 is FYNNEI in the germline V gene. J lost 12 bases, V lost 6 bases, and 32 bases had no gene match. This CDR3 reads CASSPRGPGLLPGLAPILYF. The CDR3 DNA is TGTGCCAGCAGCCCCAGGGGTCCGGGACTGCTGCCGGGACTAGCGCCTATACTGTACTTC. The variable domain in full, with the rest retrieved from reference TRBV2 and TRBJ2-7, is EPEVTQTPSHQVTQMGQEVILRCVPISNHLYFYWYRQILGQKVEFLVSFYNNEISEKSEIFDDQFSVERPDGSNFTLKIRSTKLEDSAMYFCASSPRGPGLLPGLAPILYFGPGTRLTVT.

The V call is TRBV5-1, the J call TRBJ2-3; D is perhaps TRBD2 (6 bases). V dropped 2 bases and J dropped 4 bases, with 14 bases sitting between them. The CDR3 consists of 15 residues. CDR1 is SGHRS and CDR2 is YFSETQ in the germline V gene. The CDR3, as DNA: TGCGCCAGCAGCTTCAGGCGGGATAGTTCAGATACGCAGTATTTT. This gives the protein CASSFRRDSSDTQYF.

The J gene is TRBJ1-1, the V gene TRBV6-5, with 8 bases fitting TRBD1. The CDR3 contains 14 residues. Per germline, CDR1 MNHEY and CDR2 SVGAGI. The V segment lost 6 bases and the J segment 4 bases; nucleotides outside the gene matches: 7. In DNA, the CDR3 is TGTGCCAGCAGACCGACAGGGGAAGGCACTGAAGCTTTCTTT. It encodes CASRPTGEGTEAFF.

CDR3 protein: CASSVATGLAYEQYF. The CDR3, as DNA: TGTGCCAGCAGCGTAGCTACGGGACTAGCCTACGAGCAGTACTTC. The chain is built from TRBV9 and TRBJ2-7; 8 bases are a match to TRBD2. The V and J ends lost 0 bases and 2 bases, in that order; junction bases with no gene match: 4. Germline CDR1 is SGDLS and CDR2 is YYNGEE. The CDR3 has 15 amino acids. Variable domain in full (rest from reference TRBV9 and TRBJ2-7): DSGVTQTPKHLITATGQRVTLRCSPRSGDLSVYWYQQSLDQGLQFLIQYYNGEERAKGNILERFSAQQFPDLHSELNLSSLELGDSALYFCASSVATGLAYEQYFGPGTRLTVT.